This passage covers 23 T cell receptor beta chains from one sample sequenced in a study of identical twins. TCRdb reanalysed the 5' RACE reads using MiXCR and keeps one entry per CDR3 protein. The sample comprises roughly 250,000 distinct CDR3 sequences, around an eighth of which are singletons, and approximately 10% rests with the top ten. The sample was memory (CD45RO+) T cells sorted from blood. The receptors stem from a woman between 18 and 29 years old in good health.

This clonotype was observed a few times. The chain recombines TRBV7-9 with TRBJ2-7; tentative D call: TRBD2 (5 bases). Germline assignment: CDR1 SEHNR and CDR2 FQNEAQ (reference sequence). Trimming left V 1 base short and J 7 bases short, with 17 bases between. CDR3 length: 15 residues. CDR3 coding DNA: TGTGCCAGCAGCTTAGAAGGTGGAGGAGTGGGAGAGCAGTACTTC. Protein sequence: CASSLEGGGVGEQYF.

J is TRBJ1-1 and V is TRBV20-1; TRBD1 matches 7 bases. The V gene end was trimmed by 3 bases and the J gene end by 2 bases; junction bases not matched to a gene: 3. The CDR3 runs 13 residues. CDR1 and CDR2 from the germline V gene are DFQATT and SNEGSKA (reference sequence). Here the CDR3 DNA reads TGCAGTGCTAGCCGGGACAGCAACACTGAAGCTTTCTTT. This sequence encodes CSASRDSNTEAFF.

This chain links TRBV7-9 with TRBJ2-1, with TRBD2 matching over 7 bases. The CDR3 spans 15 residues. Losses at the gene ends were 4 bases for V and 8 bases for J; bases not matched to a gene: 11. Germline CDR1 and CDR2: SEHNR and FQNEAQ (reference sequence). The CDR3 nucleotides read TGTGCCAGCAGCTACGGTCGCGGGAGAGGCGATGAGCAGTTCTTC. The encoded protein is CASSYGRGRGDEQFF. Combining the CDR3 with reference TRBV7-9 and TRBJ2-1 gives the whole variable domain DTGVSQNPRHKITKRGQNVTFRCDPISEHNRLYWYRQTLGQGPEFLTYFQNEAQLEKSRLLSDRFSAERPKGSFSTLEIQRTEQGDSAMYLCASSYGRGRGDEQFFGPGTRLTVL.

This clonotype has a count of ten or more. This chain links TRBV5-1 with TRBJ1-2; 9 bases map to TRBD1. Germline V lookup: CDR1 SGHRS, CDR2 YFSETQ. The length of the CDR3 is 15 residues. V lost 4 bases and J lost 6; bases outside the gene matches: 10. This CDR3 reads CASSLGDRVFHGYTF. Here the CDR3 DNA reads TGCGCCAGCAGCCTGGGGGACAGGGTCTTTCATGGCTACACCTTC.

The chain recombines TRBV11-2 with TRBJ2-5; 8 bases are a match to TRBD2. The germline V gene encodes CDR1 SGHAT and CDR2 FQNNGV. V was clipped by 4 bases and J by 0 bases; unmatched bases: 13. The CDR3 sequence is 18 residues long. The DNA for the CDR3 is TGTGCCAGCAGCTCCGGGATAGCGGGATGGGCGTACCAAGAGACCCAGTACTTC. Its protein product is CASSSGIAGWAYQETQYF.

This clonotype was recorded a few times. The V call is TRBV7-2, the J call TRBJ2-5; 10 nucleotides agree with TRBD2. The CDR3 runs 14 residues. The germline gives CDR1 SGHTA, CDR2 FQGNSA. Trimming cost V 5 bases and J 12 bases; bases outside gene matches: 12. As DNA, the CDR3 is TGTGCCAGCAGCCCGGGCGGGACTAGCGCCAATAAGTACTTC. Translation gives CASSPGGTSANKYF.

This clonotype was detected a few times. The rearrangement uses TRBV5-1 and TRBJ1-6, with TRBD1 matching over 7 bases. The CDR3 is 14 amino acids. V shed 4 bases, J shed 8 bases, and the junction held 6 bases outside the gene matches. CDR1 and CDR2 from the germline V gene are SGHRS and YFSETQ. DNA of the CDR3: TGCGCCAGCAGCAAAGGACAGGATTATTCACCCCTCCACTTT. This gives the protein CASSKGQDYSPLHF.

This clonotype was seen a handful of times. The chain has TRBV7-2 and TRBJ2-1; possible D gene TRBD1, 5 bases. This CDR3 contains 11 residues. Germline V gives CDR1 SGHTA, CDR2 FQGNSA. V lost 5 bases and J 8 bases, leaving 7 bases between the germline ends. In nucleotides, the CDR3 is TGTGCCAGCAGCAGGGGCCATGAGCAGTTCTTC. Its translation: CASSRGHEQFF.

V is TRBV20-1 and J is TRBJ1-1; maybe TRBD1 (5 bases). Germline V CDR1 and CDR2: DFQATT, SNEGSKA (reference sequence). V lost 3 bases to trimming and J lost 8 bases, with 16 bases between them. This CDR3 contains 13 residues. The CDR3 here is CSARGHSGTEAFF. The DNA of the CDR3 is TGCAGTGCTAGGGGGCATTCCGGGACCGAAGCTTTCTTT.

This clonotype was counted only a few times. The chain links TRBV20-1 to TRBJ2-1, with D perhaps matching TRBD1 or TRBD2 (5 bases each). The CDR3 is 14 amino acids. Germline V gene sequence: CDR1 DFQATT, CDR2 SNEGSKA (reference sequence). V lost 3 bases, J lost 0 bases, and 9 bases lay in between. CDR3 nucleotides: TGCAGTGCTAGGGGGGTCCACTCCTACAATGAGCAGTTCTTC. Translation: CSARGVHSYNEQFF.

V usage is TRBV11-3 and J usage is TRBJ2-7; D remains ambiguous. The CDR3 is 13 residues long. Germline CDR1 is SGHNT and CDR2 is YENEEA. V was cut by 1 base and J by 6 bases, with 10 bases left in between. The CDR3 DNA follows: TGTGCCAGCAGCTTAGGTGTAAGTGGCGAGCAGTACTTC. It specifies CASSLGVSGEQYF.

The chain combines TRBV6-2 or TRBV6-3 with TRBJ2-2; 7 nucleotides agree with TRBD1. The CDR3 is made up of 19 amino acids. Trimming at V came to 4 bases and at J to 2 bases, leaving 16 bases not matched to a gene. The germline V gene has CDR1 MNHEY and CDR2 SVGEGT. CDR3 nucleotides: TGTGCCAGCAGTTTATCGGGACAGCACCCTCTTACAAACACCGGGGAGCTGTTTTTT. This codes for CASSLSGQHPLTNTGELFF.

The table lists this clonotype with a few counts. The chain combines TRBV5-1 with TRBJ2-3; D is perhaps TRBD1 (5 bases). This CDR3 spans 16 amino acids. V shed 5 bases and J shed 3 bases, with 19 bases lying between them. Per the germline V gene, CDR1 is SGHRS and CDR2 is YFSETQ. CDR3 nucleotide sequence: TGCGCCAGCAGTCGTGCCGCGCAGGGTGCGACAGATACGCAGTATTTT. Translation gives CASSRAAQGATDTQYF.

In this sample, this clonotype turned up many times. V gene TRBV20-1 combines with J gene TRBJ2-3; D not resolved. The V end lost 0 bases, the J end lost 0 bases, and 13 bases lay between the germline ends. The CDR3 is 16 residues long. Germline CDR1 and CDR2: DFQATT and SNEGSKA (reference sequence). The CDR3 DNA sequence: TGCAGTGCTAGAGATCTCTCCCGAACTAGCACAGATACGCAGTATTTT. This codes for CSARDLSRTSTDTQYF.

This clonotype has only a few counts. The chain links TRBV12-3 or TRBV12-4 to TRBJ2-2; D remains unclear. The CDR3 is 14 residues long. The V and J ends lost 3 bases and 0 bases respectively, with 5 bases between them. The CDR3 loop reads CASSFEANTGELFF. The CDR3, as DNA: TGTGCCAGCAGTTTCGAAGCGAACACCGGGGAGCTGTTTTTT.

This clonotype was seen a handful of times. The gene calls are TRBV7-2 and TRBJ2-1, with D unresolved. Trimming took off 5 bases at V and 12 bases at J, with 20 bases between the two ends. Germline CDR1 is SGHTA and CDR2 is FQGNSA. The CDR3 covers 14 residues. The CDR3 sequence is CASSQNREGDGQFF. The CDR3 coding sequence is TGTGCCAGCAGCCAGAATAGGGAAGGAGATGGGCAGTTCTTC.

The chain carries TRBV5-1 and TRBJ1-1; D perhaps matches TRBD1 (5 bases). Germline lookup yields CDR1 SGHRS and CDR2 YFSETQ. V was trimmed by 4 bases and J by 4 bases, leaving 17 bases between them. The CDR3 sequence is 15 residues long. The CDR3 protein is CASSADGARGTEAFF. CDR3 sequence (DNA): TGCGCCAGCAGCGCAGATGGGGCCAGAGGCACTGAAGCTTTCTTT.

The chain carries TRBV7-3 and TRBJ2-5; 7 bases align to TRBD2. The CDR3 contains 14 residues. After removal of 5 bases from V and 5 bases from J, the junction contained 8 bases not matched to a gene. The germline V gene has CDR1 SGHTA and CDR2 FQGTGA. The CDR3 spells CASSPPSGGETQYF. The CDR3 region has the DNA TGTGCCAGCAGCCCTCCTAGCGGCGGGGAGACCCAGTACTTC.

The chain has TRBV7-8 and TRBJ2-1; a weak D match, TRBD1 (6 bases). The CDR3 has 14 residues. The V end lost 1 base, the J end lost 8 bases, and 12 bases lay between the germline ends. Germline-derived CDR1 and CDR2 are SGHVS and FQNEAQ. CDR3 in DNA: TGTGCCAGCAGCTTAGACAGGGTTGGCCATGAGCAGTTCTTC. It encodes CASSLDRVGHEQFF.

The sample holds a few counts of this clonotype. The CDR3: CATGQRSTGELFF. DNA of the CDR3: TGTGCCACAGGACAGAGGTCTACCGGGGAGCTGTTTTTT. The chain uses TRBV2 and TRBJ2-2; D possibly corresponds to TRBD1 (6 bases). V was trimmed by 10 bases and J by 5 bases, leaving 14 bases between them. The CDR3 covers 13 residues. Germline V gene lookup returns CDR1 SNHLY and CDR2 FYNNEI.

This clonotype was counted a few times. This sequence joins TRBV19 and TRBJ2-7; possible D gene TRBD2, 5 bases. This CDR3 has 14 amino acids. Per germline, CDR1 LNHDA and CDR2 SQIVND (reference sequence). Trimming removed 4 bases from V and 2 bases from J, with 12 bases in between. CDR3 DNA sequence: TGTGCCAGTAGTAGTCAAGGAGGCCCCTACGAGCAGTACTTC. Amino acid sequence: CASSSQGGPYEQYF. The whole variable domain, remainder taken from reference TRBV19 and TRBJ2-7, is DGGITQSPKYLFRKEGQNVTLSCEQNLNHDAMYWYRQDPGQGLRLIYYSQIVNDFQKGDIAEGYSVSREKKESFPLTVTSAQKNPTAFYLCASSSQGGPYEQYFGPGTRLTVT.

This clonotype has only a few counts. The J gene is TRBJ1-4, the V gene TRBV27, with a weak D call TRBD1 (6 bases). From germline, CDR1 is MNHEY and CDR2 SMNVEV (reference sequence). This CDR3 region has 14 residues. Trimming removed 5 bases at V and 4 bases at J, with 11 bases between. The chain's CDR3 is CASSQTGHNEKLFF. CDR3 DNA: TGTGCCAGCAGTCAGACAGGTCATAATGAAAAACTGTTTTTT.

This clonotype was seen only a few times. The CDR3 DNA is TGTGCCAGCACCGAGGGGAATTGGCAGCCCCAGCATTTT. It codes for CASTEGNWQPQHF. The chain links TRBV6-1 to TRBJ1-5; possible D gene TRBD1, 5 bases. V lost 7 bases to trimming and J lost 7 bases, with 14 bases between them. This CDR3 is built from 13 residues. The germline CDR1 and CDR2 sequences are MNHNS and SASEGT.